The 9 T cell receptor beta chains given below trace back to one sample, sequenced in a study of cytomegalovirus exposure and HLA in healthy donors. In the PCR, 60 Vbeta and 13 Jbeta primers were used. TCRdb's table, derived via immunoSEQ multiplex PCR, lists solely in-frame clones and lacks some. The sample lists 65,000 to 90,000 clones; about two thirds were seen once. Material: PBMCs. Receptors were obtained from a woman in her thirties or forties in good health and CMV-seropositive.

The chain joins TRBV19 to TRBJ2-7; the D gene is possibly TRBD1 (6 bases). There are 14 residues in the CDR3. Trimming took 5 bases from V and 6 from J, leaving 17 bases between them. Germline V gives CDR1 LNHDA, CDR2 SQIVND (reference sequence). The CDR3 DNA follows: TGTGCCAGTAGTCGGACAGATCGTCCGCGCGAGCAGTACTTC. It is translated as CASSRTDRPREQYF.

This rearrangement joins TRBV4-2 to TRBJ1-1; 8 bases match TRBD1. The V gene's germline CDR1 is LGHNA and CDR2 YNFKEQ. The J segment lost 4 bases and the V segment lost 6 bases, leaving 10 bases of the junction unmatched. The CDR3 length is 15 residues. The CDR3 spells CASRTSGGLTTEAFF. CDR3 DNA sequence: TGTGCCAGCAGAACATCAGGGGGCCTGACCACTGAAGCTTTCTTT.

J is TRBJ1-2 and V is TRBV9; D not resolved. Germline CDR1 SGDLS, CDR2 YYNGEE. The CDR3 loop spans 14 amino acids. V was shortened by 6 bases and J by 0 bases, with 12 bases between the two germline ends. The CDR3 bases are TGTGCCAGCACCGGGATCCTAACTAACTATGGCTACACCTTC. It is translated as CASTGILTNYGYTF.

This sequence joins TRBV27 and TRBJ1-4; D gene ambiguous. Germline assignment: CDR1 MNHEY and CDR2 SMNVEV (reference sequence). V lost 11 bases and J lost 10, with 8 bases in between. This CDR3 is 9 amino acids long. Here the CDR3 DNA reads TGTGCCCCCGGTGGAAAACTGTTTTTT. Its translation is CAPGGKLFF.

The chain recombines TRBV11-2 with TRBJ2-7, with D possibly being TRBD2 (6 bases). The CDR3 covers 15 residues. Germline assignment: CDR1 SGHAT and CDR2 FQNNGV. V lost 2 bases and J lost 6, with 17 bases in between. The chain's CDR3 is CASSLQWVRGGEQYF. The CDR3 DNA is TGTGCCAGCAGCTTACAGTGGGTAAGGGGAGGCGAGCAGTACTTC. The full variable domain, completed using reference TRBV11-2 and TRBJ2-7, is EAGVAQSPRYKIIEKRQSVAFWCNPISGHATLYWYQQILGQGPKLLIQFQNNGVVDDSQLPKDRFSAERLKGVDSTLKIQPAKLEDSAVYLCASSLQWVRGGEQYFGPGTRLTVT.

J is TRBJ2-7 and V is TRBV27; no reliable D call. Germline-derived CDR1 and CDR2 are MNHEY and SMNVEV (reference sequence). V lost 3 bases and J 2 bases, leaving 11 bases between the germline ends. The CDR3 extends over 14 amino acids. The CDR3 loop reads CASSFLTQTYEQYF. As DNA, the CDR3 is TGTGCCAGCAGTTTTCTGACACAAACCTACGAGCAGTACTTC.

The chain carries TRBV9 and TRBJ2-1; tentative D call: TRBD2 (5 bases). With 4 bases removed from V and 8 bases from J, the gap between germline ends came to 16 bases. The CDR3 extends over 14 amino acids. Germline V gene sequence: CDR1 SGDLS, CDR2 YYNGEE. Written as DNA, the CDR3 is TGTGCCAGCAGCACCGAGGGTACCCTAGATGAGCAGTTCTTC. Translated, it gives CASSTEGTLDEQFF.

CDR3 nucleotide sequence: TGTGCCAGCAGTGGACAGGGGATCTCTGGAAACACCATATATTTT. Translation gives CASSGQGISGNTIYF. V gene TRBV2 combines with J gene TRBJ1-3; 8 nucleotides match TRBD1. Germline V gene sequence: CDR1 SNHLY, CDR2 FYNNEI. CDR3 length: 15 residues. V gave up 4 bases and J gave up 0 bases; unmatched junction bases: 2.

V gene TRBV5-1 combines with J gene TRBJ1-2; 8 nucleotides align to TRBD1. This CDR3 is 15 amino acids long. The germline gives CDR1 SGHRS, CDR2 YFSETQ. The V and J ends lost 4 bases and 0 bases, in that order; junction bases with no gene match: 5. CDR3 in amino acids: CASSRATGANYGYTF. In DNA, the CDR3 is TGCGCCAGCAGCAGGGCGACAGGGGCTAACTATGGCTACACCTTC. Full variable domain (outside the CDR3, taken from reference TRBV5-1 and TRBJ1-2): KAGVTQTPRYLIKTRGQQVTLSCSPISGHRSVSWYQQTPGQGLQFLFEYFSETQRNKGNFPGRFSGRQFSNSRSEMNVSTLELGDSALYLCASSRATGANYGYTFGSGTRLTVV.